A single sample gave rise to the 12 T cell receptor beta chains below, sequenced in a study of shared clonotypes between healthy human individuals. Repertoires were generated with immunoSEQ multiplex PCR, while TCRdb's copy carries only in-frame clones and drops some. The sample shows 2 million to 2.5 million clones, about 92% of them seen only once. CD45RO-negative cells were positively selected for CCR7, leaving out terminally differentiated effector memory CD45RA+ cells. What was sequenced was naive CD8+ T cells from PBMCs. The receptors shown here come from a man between 18 and 29 years old in good health. Some clones in this sample may be carry-over from other donors' samples.

The chain joins TRBV27 to TRBJ2-5; TRBD1 might be the D (5 bases). V lost 7 bases and J 4 bases, leaving 13 bases between the germline ends. CDR1 and CDR2 from the germline V gene are MNHEY and SMNVEV (reference sequence). The CDR3 loop spans 13 amino acids. The DNA of the CDR3 is TGTGCCAGCACCAATAGGGGATTAGAGACCCAGTACTTC. Amino acid sequence: CASTNRGLETQYF.

The V gene is TRBV6-5, the J gene TRBJ2-1, with 8 bases lining up with TRBD2. The CDR3 is made up of 15 amino acids. Looked up from germline, CDR1 is MNHEY and CDR2 is SVGAGI. V shed 4 bases, J shed 6 bases, and the junction held 8 bases outside the gene matches. The chain's CDR3 is CASSFSGVGFNEQFF. The CDR3 DNA is TGTGCCAGCAGTTTTAGCGGGGTGGGGTTCAATGAGCAGTTCTTC.

The gene calls are TRBV6-5 and TRBJ1-2, with TRBD1 as a possible D gene (5 bases). The CDR3 runs to 13 residues. The germline V gene has CDR1 MNHEY and CDR2 SVGAGI. Trimming pared 0 bases from V and 7 bases from J, leaving 9 bases between. CDR3 coding DNA: TGTGCCAGCAGTTACTCCGGGGCGTCTGGCTACACCTTC. It translates to CASSYSGASGYTF.

The chain couples TRBV30 to TRBJ2-7, with 8 bases identical to TRBD2. In germline, CDR1 is GTSNPN, CDR2 SVGIG (reference sequence). Losses at the gene ends were 3 bases for V and 3 bases for J; bases not matched to a gene: 10. This CDR3 contains 15 residues. The chain's CDR3 is CAWRRLRSGSYEQYF. CDR3 sequence (DNA): TGTGCCTGGAGACGACTAAGGAGCGGGAGCTACGAGCAGTACTTC.

V is TRBV7-9 and J is TRBJ2-5; tentative D call: TRBD2 (5 bases). This CDR3 region has 13 residues. V lost 3 bases, J lost 2 bases, and 7 bases lay in between. Germline values: CDR1 SEHNR, CDR2 FQNEAQ (reference sequence). CDR3 sequence reads: CASSFGVQETQYF. For the CDR3, the DNA is TGTGCCAGCAGCTTCGGGGTTCAAGAGACCCAGTACTTC.

The chain couples TRBV21-1 to TRBJ2-6; the D call of TRBD2 is as the table states it, not checked on the DNA. TRBV21-1 is noted as a pseudogene. The CDR3 runs 16 residues. DNA of the CDR3: TGTGCCAGCAGCAAAGAGCGAGTTTCTGGGGCCAACGTCCTGACTTTC. Amino acids: CASSKERVSGANVLTF.

There are a few counts of this clone. This chain joins TRBV6-5 and TRBJ1-2; TRBD1 is a possible D gene (5 bases). Per the germline V gene, CDR1 is MNHEY and CDR2 is SVGAGI. The CDR3 is made up of 14 amino acids. Between the trimmed V and J ends, which lost 6 bases and 5 bases, there was a span of 16 bases. CDR3 loop: CASSLGRGGYGYTF. CDR3 nucleotide sequence: TGTGCCAGCAGCCTGGGACGGGGTGGTTATGGCTACACCTTC.

The chain joins TRBV27 to TRBJ2-5, with unresolved D. Germline CDR1 reads MNHEY; CDR2 reads SMNVEV (reference sequence). This CDR3 has 14 amino acids. The V end was cut by 3 bases, the J end by 2 bases, with 10 bases between. CDR3 in DNA: TGTGCCAGCAGTTTTGTGGCGGAGCAAGAGACCCAGTACTTC. Its translation: CASSFVAEQETQYF.

The chain carries TRBV28 and TRBJ2-7; 9 nucleotides line up with TRBD2. The ends lost 8 bases at V and 3 bases at J; junction bases unmatched: 8. The V gene's germline CDR1 is MDHEN and CDR2 SYDVKM. The CDR3 is made up of 14 amino acids. CDR3 sequence reads: CASRRGGDRYEQYF. CDR3 in DNA: TGTGCCAGCCGGCGGGGGGGCGATCGCTACGAGCAGTACTTC. Supplemented by reference TRBV28 and TRBJ2-7, the full variable domain reads DVKVTQSSRYLVKRTGEKVFLECVQDMDHENMFWYRQDPGLGLRLIYFSYDVKMKEKGDIPEGYSVSREKKERFSLILESASTNQTSMYLCASRRGGDRYEQYFGPGTRLTVT.

The chain links TRBV2 to TRBJ1-5, with D uncertain. The CDR3 spans 15 residues. The ends were cut back, 0 bases at V and 3 bases at J, with 9 bases in the middle. Germline V CDR1 and CDR2: SNHLY, FYNNEI. The CDR3 is CASSEAPRDNQPQHF. The CDR3 coding sequence is TGTGCCAGCAGTGAAGCGCCACGGGACAATCAGCCCCAGCATTTT.

This clone came up once. The chain employs TRBV7-9 and TRBJ2-2; D might be TRBD2 (5 bases). Trimming shortened V by 5 bases and J by 0 bases, and 13 bases separated the two germline ends. Germline assignment: CDR1 SEHNR and CDR2 FQNEAQ (reference sequence). This CDR3 contains 16 residues. CDR3 sequence (DNA): TGTGCCAGCAGCCCTCCCGAGGGCGCGAACACCGGGGAGCTGTTTTTT. Translating gives CASSPPEGANTGELFF.

V and J are TRBV4-1 and TRBJ2-2; D is uncertain. CDR1 MGHRA and CDR2 YSYEKL come from the germline V gene. The V end lost 1 base, the J end lost 4 bases, and 4 bases lay between the germline ends. The CDR3 spans 13 residues. This chain's CDR3 is CASSQGATGELFF. CDR3 nucleotide sequence: TGCGCCAGCAGCCAAGGGGCCACCGGGGAGCTGTTTTTT.